Each of the 5 T cell receptor beta chains below was sequenced from the same sample in a study of blood T cell repertoires in COVID-19. The protocol was immunoSEQ multiplex PCR, while the TCRdb copy is restricted to in-frame clones and leaves out a portion. Counted here are a few hundred thousand clones, roughly nine tenths occurring once; the ten biggest clones make up about 1.2%. The sample consisted of peripheral blood. The receptors shown here come from a man aged 35 to 55 with acute or convalescent COVID-19.

J is TRBJ1-5 and V is TRBV6-2 or TRBV6-3, with 7 bases identical to TRBD1. The CDR3 consists of 19 residues. V shed 2 bases, J shed 3 bases, and the junction held 16 bases outside the gene matches. Per germline, CDR1 MNHEY and CDR2 SVGEGT. CDR3 bases: TGTGCCAGCAGTTACGAGTTGGGGAAACCGGGACAGAACAATCAGCCCCAGCATTTT. Amino acids: CASSYELGKPGQNNQPQHF.

The chain has TRBV5-4 and TRBJ1-2; 10 bases are a match to TRBD1. CDR1 and CDR2 (germline): SGHNT, YYREEE (reference sequence). After removal of 0 bases from V and 7 bases from J, the junction contained 0 bases not matched to a gene. The CDR3 contains 13 residues. The DNA of the CDR3 is TGTGCCAGCAGCTTGGGGGACAGGGGTGGCTACACCTTC. This codes for CASSLGDRGGYTF.

The V call is TRBV28, the J call TRBJ1-4; 7 bases map to TRBD1. V lost 5 bases and J lost 4; bases outside the gene matches: 10. The CDR3 has 16 residues. Looked up from germline, CDR1 is MDHEN and CDR2 is SYDVKM. CDR3: CASSPPGQIFNEKLFF. CDR3 nucleotides: TGTGCCAGCAGTCCCCCGGGACAGATCTTTAATGAAAAACTGTTTTTT.

The gene calls are TRBV5-1 and TRBJ2-5; D is possibly TRBD2 (6 bases). V was cut by 4 bases and J by 3 bases, with 16 bases left in between. This CDR3 is built from 15 residues. Germline V lookup: CDR1 SGHRS, CDR2 YFSETQ. This CDR3 is CASSHKDYSKETQYF. DNA for the CDR3: TGCGCCAGCAGCCATAAGGACTACTCCAAAGAGACCCAGTACTTC. Using reference TRBV5-1 and TRBJ2-5 for the parts outside the CDR3, the full variable domain is KAGVTQTPRYLIKTRGQQVTLSCSPISGHRSVSWYQQTPGQGLQFLFEYFSETQRNKGNFPGRFSGRQFSNSRSEMNVSTLELGDSALYLCASSHKDYSKETQYFGPGTRLLVL.

V gene TRBV2 combines with J gene TRBJ2-7; TRBD1 matches at 9 bases. The CDR3 runs to 14 residues. Germline values: CDR1 SNHLY, CDR2 FYNNEI. The V segment lost 4 bases and the J segment 12 bases; nucleotides outside the gene matches: 13. CDR3 region: CASSVVNRGRDRYF. CDR3 nucleotides: TGTGCCAGCAGTGTGGTGAACAGGGGGCGCGATCGGTACTTC.